This TCR beta chain appears in the sequencing data of a study of blood T cells in healthy people across ages. The CDR3 sequence is 16 residues long. CDR1 SGHVS and CDR2 FNYEAQ come from the germline V gene. Sample-barcoded 5' priming and a J-beta primer mix drove a second PCR of roughly 7 to 11 cycles. MiXCR, run by TCRdb on the 5' RACE reads, gives a single entry per CDR3 protein. This table holds hundreds of thousands of distinct CDR3 sequences, around 20% found once. The sequence came from a man aged 70-80 years in good health. Sequencing was carried out using blood. The chain joins TRBV7-6 to TRBJ2-5; 10 bases fit TRBD2. The J call may be faulty, since TRBJ2-1 better matches the DNA end. CDR3 residues: CASSLASLAGVTEQFF. The CDR3 DNA follows: TGTGCCAGCAGCTTAGCATCGCTAGCGGGAGTCACTGAGCAGTTCTTC.